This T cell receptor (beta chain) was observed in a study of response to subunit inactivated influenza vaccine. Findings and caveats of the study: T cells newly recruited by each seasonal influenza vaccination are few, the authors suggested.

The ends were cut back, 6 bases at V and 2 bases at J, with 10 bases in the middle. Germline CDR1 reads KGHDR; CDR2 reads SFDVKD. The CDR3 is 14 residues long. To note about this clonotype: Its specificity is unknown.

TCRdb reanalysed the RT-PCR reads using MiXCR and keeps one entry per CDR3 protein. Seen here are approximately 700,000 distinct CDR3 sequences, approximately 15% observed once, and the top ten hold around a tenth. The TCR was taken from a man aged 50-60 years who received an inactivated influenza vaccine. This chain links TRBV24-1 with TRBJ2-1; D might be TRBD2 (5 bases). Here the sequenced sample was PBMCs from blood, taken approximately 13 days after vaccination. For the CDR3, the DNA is TGTGCCACCAGTATAAGCGGACCCTACAATGAGCAGTTCTTC. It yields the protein CATSISGPYNEQFF.